Here is one T cell receptor (beta chain) with its context. This record belongs to a study of blood T cell repertoires in COVID-19. For the study at large: Acute and convalescent COVID-19 samples came from the United States, Italy and Spain. PBMCs, B-cell-depleted T cells, or T cells were the source of the cDNA or gDNA that made up the material.

Profiled with immunoSEQ multiplex PCR; TCRdb holds only in-frame clones, not every one. The sample records approximately 140,000 clones, approximately 83% being singletons. With 4 bases clipped from V and 5 bases from J, the junction kept 12 bases outside the gene matches. Germline V gene sequence: CDR1 SGDLS, CDR2 YYNGEE. The CDR3 sequence is 16 residues long. The sequence came from a man between 65 and 85 years old with acute or convalescent COVID-19. What was sequenced was peripheral blood. The gene calls are TRBV9 and TRBJ2-5; TRBD1 matches at 9 bases. CDR3 sequence: CASSPDRGRPGETQYF. The DNA for the CDR3 is TGTGCCAGCAGCCCCGACAGGGGGAGGCCAGGGGAGACCCAGTACTTC.